This TCR beta chain appears in the sequencing data of a study of T-cell reconstitution after alpha-beta-depleted transplantation in children. Study conclusions and caveats: Diversity and T-cell counts at one year after transplant derived mostly from new T cells. Surviving recipient T cells and thymic progenitors accounted for the high day-60 TCRbeta diversity observed in some patients. As was reported, about two months after transplant, alpha-beta T cells came from several hundred expanded graft clones.

Preparing the TCRbeta library involved the use of unique molecular identifiers. MiXCR was run by TCRdb on the PCR reads, yielding one entry per CDR3 protein. The sample lists about 460,000 distinct CDR3 sequences; over 10% were seen once. This clonotype has ten or more counts. Its cognate antigen is unknown. Sequencing was performed on PBMCs, mostly from graft donor cells, taken 180 days after TCRalphabeta/CD19-depleted stem cell transplant. The TCR sequence derives from a female patient younger than 10 who had a stem cell transplant for aplastic anemia, so the T cells may come from the graft donor.

The CDR3, as DNA: TGTGCCAGCAGTTCCTATGACACCTACAATGAGCAGTTCTTC. Amino acid sequence: CASSSYDTYNEQFF. This chain connects TRBV6-5 to TRBJ2-1; D gene ambiguous. CDR3 size: 14 residues. The V end was cut by 4 bases, the J end by 2 bases, with 9 bases between. From germline, CDR1 is MNHEY and CDR2 SVGAGI.